Below, one T cell receptor beta chain is given with its context. The antigen remains unidentified. Both 60 Vbeta primers and 13 Jbeta primers went into the PCR. Clones were read by immunoSEQ multiplex PCR, and TCRdb kept only the in-frame ones, dropping some. The sample lists under 150,000 clones, approximately 75% occurring once. CDR1 SGHRS and CDR2 YFSETQ come from the germline V gene. V shed 4 bases, J shed 7 bases, and the junction held 13 bases outside the gene matches. The CDR3 has 16 residues. This entry belongs to a study of cytomegalovirus exposure and HLA in healthy donors. At the level of the study: About 80 million unique TCRs, all from HLA-typed donors, were included in an early release of the data. Findings and limits, study-wide: There were around 160 TCR beta chains listed as cytomegalovirus-associated.

This TCR derives from a woman between 40 and 50 years old in good health and CMV-seropositive. Material: PBMCs. This rearrangement joins TRBV5-1 to TRBJ1-1; TRBD1 agrees at 10 bases. CDR3: CASSQGDRGPSGEAFF. For the CDR3, the DNA is TGCGCCAGCAGCCAGGGGGACAGGGGCCCTTCGGGTGAAGCTTTCTTT.